The rows below give T cell receptor beta chains drawn from one sample of a study of tumor-infiltrating lymphocytes in glioblastoma multiforme. TCRdb re-called the multiplex PCR reads with MiXCR, one entry per CDR3 protein. The sample comprises thousands of distinct CDR3 sequences, 70% to 80% of which are singletons, and roughly three quarters rests with the top ten. The source material was brain tumor tissue. These receptors all come from a male donor with glioblastoma. Each CDR3 is given with its conserved first and last residue. The order of the fields is V gene, D gene, clone size, J gene, CDR3 length, CDR3 DNA, CDR3 protein. D genes are given only for firm matches. The size entry is marked missing in some rows and otherwise reads once, few, many or a size class.

V: TRBV11-2; D: NA; size: NA; J: TRBJ2-3; length: 15; DNA: TGTGCCAGCAGCTTTCTAATAGCAGGCACAGATACGCAGTATTTT; CDR3: CASSFLIAGTDTQYF
V: TRBV11-2; D: NA; size: many; J: TRBJ2-3; length: 13; DNA: TGCGCCAGCAGCCAAGATGGGCAATATACGCAGTATTTT; CDR3: CASSQDGQYTQYF
V: TRBV20-1; D: TRBD1; size: NA; J: TRBJ2-3; length: 15; DNA: TGCAGTGCCCTACGGACAGGGACGACCCTTAATATTCACTATTTT; CDR3: CSALRTGTTLNIHYF
V: TRBV11-1; D: NA; size: NA; J: TRBJ1-2; length: 16; DNA: TGTGCCAGCAGGGATCTCAGACAGGCGAATGATTATGTCTACATCTTC; CDR3: CASRDLRQANDYVYIF
V: TRBV11-2; D: NA; size: NA; J: TRBJ2-5; length: 17; DNA: TGTGCCAGCAGCTTAGTTCTCACAGCCGCCGACCAAGAGACCCAGTACTTC; CDR3: CASSLVLTAADQETQYF
V: TRBV11-2; D: NA; size: NA; J: TRBJ2-6; length: 14; DNA: TGTGCCAGCAGCTTAGGGGCGGGGGCCAACGTCCTGACTTTC; CDR3: CASSLGAGANVLTF
V: TRBV12-3/TRBV12-4; D: TRBD2; size: NA; J: TRBJ2-1; length: 13; DNA: TGTGCCAGCTTGGTAGCGGGAGTCAATGAGCAGTCCTTC; CDR3: CASLVAGVNEQSF
V: TRBV5-1; D: TRBD2; size: once; J: TRBJ2-1; length: 15; DNA: TGCGCCAGCAGTCCCTGGGGGGAGGGCCACAATGAGCAGTTCTTC; CDR3: CASSPWGEGHNEQFF
V: TRBV11-2; D: TRBD2; size: NA; J: TRBJ2-7; length: 15; DNA: TGTGCCAGCTGCTTTTCTAGACTAGCACTATACGAGCAGTACTTC; CDR3: CASCFSRLALYEQYF
V: TRBV20-1; D: NA; size: once; J: TRBJ1-6; length: 15; DNA: TGCAGTGCTAGAGGGCGGGGTTCCGTGAGTCCATCCCTCCACTTT; CDR3: CSARGRGSVSPSLHF
V: TRBV11-2; D: NA; size: once; J: TRBJ2-3; length: 11; DNA: TGTGCCAGCAGCTCCACAGATACGCAATATTTT; CDR3: CASSSTDTQYF
V: TRBV6-5; D: NA; size: NA; J: TRBJ2-3; length: 15; DNA: TGTGCCAGCAGACCCCAGGCCCTTACCACAGATATGCAGTATTTT; CDR3: CASRPQALTTDMQYF
V: TRBV11-2; D: NA; size: NA; J: TRBJ2-3; length: 14; DNA: TGTGCCTGCAGCTCCCTAGGGGTCACAGATACGCAGTATTTT; CDR3: CACSSLGVTDTQYF
V: TRBV11-2; D: TRBD2; size: NA; J: TRBJ2-5; length: 15; DNA: TGTGCTAGCAGCATTAGCGGGACCAGTAAAGGAACCCAGTACTTC; CDR3: CASSISGTSKGTQYF
V: TRBV11-2; D: NA; size: NA; J: TRBJ2-7; length: 13; DNA: TGTGCCAGCAGTATCCCCTTATCCTACGAGCAGTACTTC; CDR3: CASSIPLSYEQYF
V: TRBV20-1; D: NA; size: NA; J: TRBJ2-1; length: 14; DNA: TGCAGTGCTAGAGATGAGGAAGGGCTGTATGAGGAGTTATTC; CDR3: CSARDEEGLYEELF
V: TRBV11-2; D: NA; size: NA; J: TRBJ2-7; length: 12; DNA: TGTGCCAGCAGCTTAGCGGTGACTAGGCTGTACTTC; CDR3: CASSLAVTRLYF
V: TRBV12-3/TRBV12-4; D: TRBD2; size: NA; J: TRBJ2-7; length: 16; DNA: TGTGCCAGCACACCCCCGGGACTAGCGATAGCCTACGAGCAGTACTTC; CDR3: CASTPPGLAIAYEQYF
V: TRBV20-1; D: TRBD2; size: NA; J: TRBJ2-5; length: 16; DNA: TGCAGTGCTAGAGATCCAACTAGCGGCACACAAGAGACCCAGTACTTC; CDR3: CSARDPTSGTQETQYF
V: TRBV11-3; D: TRBD1; size: NA; J: TRBJ1-2; length: 14; DNA: TGTGCCAGCAGCCCGGTGACAGGGGCATATGGCTACACCTTC; CDR3: CASSPVTGAYGYTF
V: TRBV5-1; D: TRBD2; size: NA; J: TRBJ2-1; length: 15; DNA: TGCGCCAGCAGTCAGGGGACTAGCGGTACGGGGGAGCAGTTCTTC; CDR3: CASSQGTSGTGEQFF
V: TRBV11-3; D: NA; size: NA; J: TRBJ2-5; length: 15; DNA: TGTGCCAGCAGCTTAAAAGAGGCAGGGCAAGAGACCCAGTACTTC; CDR3: CASSLKEAGQETQYF
V: TRBV6-5; D: TRBD2; size: large; J: TRBJ2-1; length: 16; DNA: TGTGCCAGCAGTAACCCCGGGACTAGCGGGAGGCGCGAGCAGTTCTTC; CDR3: CASSNPGTSGRREQFF
V: TRBV20-1; D: NA; size: NA; J: TRBJ2-1; length: 14; DNA: TGCAGTGCTAGAGCGACAGAGACTGACAATGAGCAGTTCTTC; CDR3: CSARATETDNEQFF
V: TRBV5-6; D: NA; size: NA; J: TRBJ1-1; length: 14; DNA: TGTGCCAGCAGCCCGCGACGGCCGAACACTGAAGCTTTCTTT; CDR3: CASSPRRPNTEAFF
V: TRBV11-2; D: NA; size: NA; J: TRBJ2-1; length: 15; DNA: TGTGCCAGCAGCTTAGCGGCAGGGAGAAATAATGAGCAGTTCTTC; CDR3: CASSLAAGRNNEQFF
V: TRBV11-2; D: NA; size: NA; J: TRBJ2-2; length: 15; DNA: TGTCCCAGCAGCCCGGGACTCATTAACACCGGGGAGCTGTTTTTT; CDR3: CPSSPGLINTGELFF
V: TRBV29-1; D: NA; size: NA; J: TRBJ1-5; length: 13; DNA: TGCAGCGTTGTAGAAAATAGCAATCAGCCCCAGCATTTT; CDR3: CSVVENSNQPQHF
V: TRBV29-1; D: NA; size: NA; J: TRBJ2-1; length: 14; DNA: TGCAGCGTTGGGTGGCGGCAGGGGGGTAATGAGCAGTTCTTC; CDR3: CSVGWRQGGNEQFF
V: TRBV6-1; D: TRBD2; size: NA; J: TRBJ2-3; length: 16; DNA: TGTGCCAACAAGGGGGGTGGACTAGCGGGGAGAGATACGCAGTATTTT; CDR3: CANKGGGLAGRDTQYF
V: TRBV11-2; D: TRBD2; size: NA; J: TRBJ2-5; length: 15; DNA: TGTGCCTACAACTTTAGCGGGACCAGCAAAGGAACCCAGTACTTC; CDR3: CAYNFSGTSKGTQYF
V: TRBV11-2; D: NA; size: NA; J: TRBJ2-3; length: 13; DNA: TGTGCCAGCAGCGACGGGACCACAGATACGCAGTATTTT; CDR3: CASSDGTTDTQYF
V: TRBV11-2; D: TRBD2; size: NA; J: TRBJ2-2; length: 20; DNA: TGCGCCAGCACCCCCATATTCGGCCAAGGGCTAGCGGTAAACACTGGGGAGCTGTTTTTT; CDR3: CASTPIFGQGLAVNTGELFF
V: TRBV29-1; D: TRBD2; size: NA; J: TRBJ2-1; length: 13; DNA: TGCAGCGTTCGGGGACTAGCGAACAATGAGCAGTTCTTC; CDR3: CSVRGLANNEQFF
V: TRBV10-2; D: NA; size: NA; J: TRBJ2-1; length: 11; DNA: TGCGCCAGCAGGAACAGGGATGAGCAGTTCTTC; CDR3: CASRNRDEQFF
V: TRBV6-1; D: TRBD1; size: few; J: TRBJ2-1; length: 16; DNA: TGTGCCAGCAGTGAACTGGACAGGGGCCCTTACAATGAGCAGTTCTTC; CDR3: CASSELDRGPYNEQFF
V: TRBV4-3; D: NA; size: many; J: TRBJ2-7; length: 13; DNA: TGCGCCAGCAGCCAAAGAACAGGGCGAGAGCAGTACTTC; CDR3: CASSQRTGREQYF
V: TRBV6-5; D: NA; size: large; J: TRBJ2-3; length: 16; DNA: TGTGCCAGCAGTTCCCTAGTTAGCGGAAGCACAGATACGCAGTATTTT; CDR3: CASSSLVSGSTDTQYF
V: TRBV29-1; D: NA; size: NA; J: TRBJ2-1; length: 12; DNA: TGCAGCCCTCGACTACCCGGGAATGAGCAGTTCTTC; CDR3: CSPRLPGNEQFF
V: TRBV12-3/TRBV12-4; D: NA; size: NA; J: TRBJ2-5; length: 11; DNA: TGTGCCAGCAGTTTGATCGAGACCCAGTACTTC; CDR3: CASSLIETQYF
V: TRBV6-2/TRBV6-3; D: NA; size: NA; J: TRBJ2-3; length: 14; DNA: TGTGCCAGTATCACGACACCGAACACAGATACGCGGTATTTT; CDR3: CASITTPNTDTRYF
V: TRBV20-1; D: NA; size: NA; J: TRBJ2-7; length: 13; DNA: TGCAGTGCTAGTCGCACGGATCCCTACGAGCAGTACTTC; CDR3: CSASRTDPYEQYF
V: TRBV29-1; D: TRBD1; size: NA; J: TRBJ2-1; length: 14; DNA: TGCAGCGTTAACGGACAGGGAATCTACAATGAGCAGTTCTTC; CDR3: CSVNGQGIYNEQFF
V: TRBV20-1; D: TRBD1; size: few; J: TRBJ2-7; length: 15; DNA: TGCAGTGCTAGAGCGGGAGGGACAGGGGACGACGAGCAGTACTTC; CDR3: CSARAGGTGDDEQYF
V: TRBV11-2; D: TRBD1; size: NA; J: TRBJ2-5; length: 14; DNA: TGTGCCAGCAGCTCAGGACAGGGGGAAGAGACCCAGTACTTC; CDR3: CASSSGQGEETQYF
V: TRBV5-1; D: NA; size: NA; J: TRBJ2-7; length: 13; DNA: TGCGCCAGCAGTTTGGACTTCCTTGGGGAGCAGTACTTC; CDR3: CASSLDFLGEQYF
V: TRBV20-1; D: NA; size: NA; J: TRBJ2-3; length: 15; DNA: TGCAGTGCCCTACGCACAGGGACGACCCTTAATATTCAGTATTTT; CDR3: CSALRTGTTLNIQYF
V: TRBV20-1; D: NA; size: NA; J: TRBJ2-3; length: 15; DNA: TGCAGTGCTAGAGTCCTAAGCAGGAGCACATATACGCAGTATTTT; CDR3: CSARVLSRSTYTQYF
V: TRBV6-6; D: NA; size: once; J: TRBJ2-7; length: 17; DNA: TGTGCCAGCAGTTTAGGCCTAGTTGGCTTGGGGTCCTACGAGCAGTACTTC; CDR3: CASSLGLVGLGSYEQYF
V: TRBV28; D: NA; size: NA; J: TRBJ2-7; length: 15; DNA: TGTGCCAGCTGTAATAACAGTGACAAACCCTACGAGCAGTACTTC; CDR3: CASCNNSDKPYEQYF
V: TRBV11-2; D: TRBD2; size: NA; J: TRBJ2-2; length: 16; DNA: TGTGCCAGCAGGGGGATGGGAGCGGGAGTCCCCGGGGAGCTGTTTTTT; CDR3: CASRGMGAGVPGELFF
V: TRBV20-1; D: NA; size: NA; J: TRBJ2-4; length: 14; DNA: TGCAGCGCTAGGAGGGGGGTAGCCCAAAACATTCAGTACTTC; CDR3: CSARRGVAQNIQYF